This entry lists 9 T cell receptor beta chains sequenced from one sample in a study of T cell responses to AZD1222 COVID-19 vaccine. Sequencing was performed with immunoSEQ multiplex PCR; in TCRdb, only in-frame clones are kept and a portion is missing. This table has around 67,000 clones, about 83% appearing once. Sequencing was performed on peripheral blood, taken on day 0 of AZD1222 vaccination. These receptor sequences come from an adult in good health.

The chain couples TRBV27 to TRBJ1-6, with D tentatively TRBD1 (6 bases). Trimming shortened V by 1 base and J by 7 bases, and 11 bases separated the two germline ends. This CDR3 region has 15 residues. From germline, CDR1 is MNHEY and CDR2 SMNVEV (reference sequence). CDR3 loop: CASSLFNRANSPLHF. Written as DNA, the CDR3 is TGTGCCAGCAGTTTATTCAACAGGGCCAATTCACCCCTCCACTTT.

A few counts support this clone. The rearrangement links TRBV6-5 to TRBJ1-2; 10 nucleotides line up with TRBD1. Germline CDR1 reads MNHEY; CDR2 reads SVGAGI. V shed 6 bases and J 4 bases; nucleotides not matched to a gene: 5. The CDR3 has 14 amino acids. For the CDR3, the DNA is TGTGCCAGCAGATCTGGGGACAGGGGCTATGGCTACACCTTC. Translation gives CASRSGDRGYGYTF.

This clone was observed a single time. The rearrangement links TRBV30 to TRBJ1-2; D unclear. The CDR3 totals 13 residues. Trimming took 2 bases from V and 8 from J, leaving 15 bases between them. Germline CDR1 is GTSNPN and CDR2 is SVGIG (reference sequence). Here the CDR3 reads CAWSPLLSAGYTF. CDR3 DNA: TGTGCCTGGAGTCCCCTACTGTCGGCAGGCTACACCTTC.

In this sample, this clone turned up a few times. This chain links TRBV9 with TRBJ2-7; D not certain. The CDR3 runs to 14 residues. Trimming stripped 4 bases from V and 0 bases from J, with 11 bases between. The germline V gene has CDR1 SGDLS and CDR2 YYNGEE. The CDR3 nucleotides are TGTGCCAGCAGCCCCCGGACGGTCTCCTACGAGCAGTACTTC. This translates into CASSPRTVSYEQYF.

The chain couples TRBV6-1 to TRBJ1-5; possibly TRBD1 for D (6 bases). The CDR3 sequence is 14 residues long. CDR1 and CDR2 from the germline V gene are MNHNS and SASEGT. Trimming left V 5 bases short and J 3 bases short, with 11 bases between. Here the CDR3 DNA reads TGTGCCAGCAGTACCTGGGACATCAATCAGCCCCAGCATTTT. Its protein is CASSTWDINQPQHF.

The rearrangement uses TRBV5-4 and TRBJ2-2; D call uncertain. In germline, CDR1 is SGHNT, CDR2 YYREEE (reference sequence). This CDR3 is 15 amino acids long. The V gene lost 1 base and the J gene lost 0 bases, with 7 bases spanning the gap. CDR3 DNA sequence: TGTGCCAGCAGCTTGTTCCTCTCGAACACCGGGGAGCTGTTTTTT. Its translation: CASSLFLSNTGELFF.

The genes are TRBV5-6 and TRBJ1-5; 7 positions match TRBD1. The junction had 9 bases not matched to a gene; V was cut back by 3 bases and J by 3 bases. CDR1 is SGHDT, CDR2 YYEEEE, per germline. This CDR3 contains 16 residues. Here the CDR3 DNA reads TGTGCCAGCAGCTCCCAGGGGGGGGAATCCAATCAGCCCCAGCATTTT. Protein: CASSSQGGESNQPQHF.

The chain carries TRBV28 and TRBJ2-3, with D possibly TRBD1 on 7 matching bases. The V and J ends lost 6 bases and 5 bases respectively, with 21 bases between them. Looked up from germline, CDR1 is MDHEN and CDR2 is SYDVKM. The CDR3 runs 16 residues. CDR3 protein: CASSVVEAGGKDTQYF. In DNA form, the CDR3 reads TGTGCCAGCAGCGTGGTGGAGGCAGGGGGGAAAGATACGCAGTATTTT.

The chain has TRBV7-9 and TRBJ2-2; D might be TRBD2 (5 bases). The CDR3 extends over 16 amino acids. Trimming stripped 5 bases from V and 2 bases from J, with 15 bases between. Germline V lookup: CDR1 SEHNR, CDR2 FQNEAQ (reference sequence). CDR3 DNA: TGTGCCAGCAGCCCCTCTAGCTTGGGCAACACCGGGGAGCTGTTTTTT. The encoded protein is CASSPSSLGNTGELFF.